This note documents a single TCR beta chain sequence. This record comes from a study of cytomegalovirus exposure and HLA in healthy donors. The data were produced by immunoSEQ multiplex PCR, yet TCRdb's version contains in-frame clones alone and is incomplete. The profile shows some 120,000 clones, nearly 90% of them singletons. The CDR3 is 15 amino acids. V lost 7 bases to trimming and J lost 1 base; unmatched junction nucleotides: 8. CDR1 is MNHNS, CDR2 SASEGT, per germline. Sequenced: PBMCs. V gene TRBV6-1 combines with J gene TRBJ2-7; 9 nucleotides align to TRBD1. The TCR comes from a woman younger than 30 in good health and CMV-seronegative. CDR3 in DNA: TGTGCCAGCAACCCCGGGACAGGGCCGTCCTACGAGCAGTACGTC. Its translation is CASNPGTGPSYEQYV.